This T cell receptor beta chain appears in the sequencing data of a study of T cell clonality in common variable immunodeficiency (dated by TCRdb to the mid-2010s). Overall results and qualifications from the work: Despite equal DNA input, controls averaged roughly 84,000 unique sequences per sample versus roughly 30,000 in CVID samples. Patient heterogeneity within the CVID cohort put limits on correlating repertoire features with clinical complications. CVID TCRbeta sequences were reported to have fewer deletions and N-nucleotide insertions and to lack highly modified clones with 13 or more V deletions. TCRbeta clonality was higher in CVID subjects than in healthy controls (t-test p = 0.018), and the increase was most characteristic of about a third of subjects. The authors noted that sequencing repertoires of T cell subpopulations would be needed to clarify what caused the increased clonality in CVID. CVID subjects shared fewer TCRbeta clones with each other than healthy controls did (p < 0.0001).

For sequencing input, CVID and control samples contributed equivalent amounts of genomic DNA. For every sample, a 60 bp segment covering the rearranged TCRbeta CDR3 region was amplified and then sequenced. The immunoSEQ assay, a bias-corrected multiplex PCR combined with high-throughput sequencing, was used for TCRbeta amplification. The source study handled its data this way. Every unique nucleotide sequence was considered a clone and was annotated with V, D and J genes, copy number and frequency. Sequences were labeled productive if in frame, and non-productive if out of frame or containing stop codons. As previously described, clonality was computed from Shannon's entropy. The predicted amino acid sequences of productive clones were used to derive mean CDR3 Kyte-Doolittle hydropathy. Hierarchical clustering of scaled V gene usage was performed with the R hclust function using Manhattan distance and complete linkage. Sharing of clones by CDR3 amino acid sequence was evaluated by resampling 12 repertoires per group over 100 rounds. The repertoires were screened for around 70 published EBV-specific TCRbeta sequences and some 230 published CMV-specific TCRbeta sequences. After a couple of CVID samples that produced fewer than 10,000 sequences were dropped from the analysis, roughly 42 CVID repertoires remained. TCRdb took this table from immuneACCESS and kept in-frame rearrangements with V and J called. Such tables lack part of the clones; where checked against another copy, unresolved V genes explain under half of the gap, and the rest is unexplained. V, J and clone size are those of that table, while D and trimming were read from the DNA. This sample shows approximately 81,000 clones, and none of them turns up only once. The leading ten clones occupy under 1% of the sample.

This clone was detected ten times or more. The antigen this receptor binds is unknown. The CDR3 end is not reached by the read, which stops 3 residues before it; the germline J gene fills it in. Both CVID patients and healthy controls were predominantly of Caucasian heritage. Heparinized peripheral whole blood samples of about 5 to 8.5 ml were collected from each donor. TCRbeta CDR3 repertoires were sequenced from genomic DNA of adults with common variable immune deficiency (CVID) and healthy adult controls. There were about 22 healthy adult volunteers in the control group (approximately 12 female and 10 male), ranging in age from roughly 23 to 75 years, with a mean age of about 32. Diluted blood was density-centrifuged over Hypaque 1077 or Ficoll-Paque to isolate peripheral blood mononuclear cells. Unsorted mononuclear cells served as the source of genomic DNA, which was extracted either by Qiagen column purification or by a centrifugation-based method.

Trimmed from V: 3 bases; trimmed from J: 5 bases; junction bases lacking a gene match: 0. The CDR3 numbers 14 residues from cysteine through phenylalanine. The CDR3 was read in part: 33 bases, with the frame set at base 1. For CDR1 and CDR2, the germline V gene (reference sequence) lists PRHDT and FYEKMQ. This clonotype was sampled from a person aged 18 to 75 in good health. The sequence joins TRBV13 to TRBJ1-4; TRBD1 lines up with 10 middle nucleotides. Sequenced: peripheral blood mononuclear cells. The CDR3 reads as follows: CASSLDRGNEKLFF. The covered CDR3 bases are TGTGCCAGCAGCTTGGACAGGGGGAATGAAAAA.